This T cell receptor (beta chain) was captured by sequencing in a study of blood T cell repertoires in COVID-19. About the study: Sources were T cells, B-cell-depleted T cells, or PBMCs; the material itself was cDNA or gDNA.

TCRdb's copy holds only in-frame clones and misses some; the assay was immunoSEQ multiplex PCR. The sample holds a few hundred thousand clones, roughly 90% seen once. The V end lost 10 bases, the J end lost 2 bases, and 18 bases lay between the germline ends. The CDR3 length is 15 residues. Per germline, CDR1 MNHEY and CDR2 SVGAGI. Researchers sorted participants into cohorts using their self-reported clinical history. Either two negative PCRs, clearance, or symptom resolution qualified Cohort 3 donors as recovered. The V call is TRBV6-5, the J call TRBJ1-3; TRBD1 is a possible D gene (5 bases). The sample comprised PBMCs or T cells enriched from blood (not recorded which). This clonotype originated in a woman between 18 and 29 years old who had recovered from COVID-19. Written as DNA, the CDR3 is TGTGCCACCTTGTCGGCCAGACAGACTGGAAACACCATATATTTT. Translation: CATLSARQTGNTIYF.